This TCR beta chain originates from a study of radiotherapy plus CTLA-4 blockade in lung cancer. As for the study in general: Objective responses emerged in over 15% of patients, and 31% attained disease control.

The germline V gene encodes CDR1 ENHRY and CDR2 SYGVKD. The CDR3 consists of 13 residues. V shed 6 bases and J 2 bases; nucleotides not matched to a gene: 3. Details on this clone: Its antigen is not identified.

Study-wide findings and caveats: Once radiotherapy plus ipilimumab had been given, TCR clones derived from tumor expanded in blood. Best predicting response, reportedly, were early blood T cell clone dynamics, with interferon-beta.

Focal radiation and CTLA-4 blockade (ipilimumab) were tested in chemo-refractory metastatic non-small-cell lung cancer patients. Clones were sequenced by immunoSEQ multiplex PCR, and TCRdb holds only the in-frame ones, with some missing. The sample holds approximately 97,000 clones, 80% to 90% seen once. This receptor was identified in a human donor with non-small cell lung cancer who had stable disease on radiotherapy plus ipilimumab. The specimen comprised peripheral blood, sampled from a patient treated with radiotherapy plus ipilimumab. The V and J genes are TRBV10-3 and TRBJ1-2, with TRBD1 identical over 7 bases. The CDR3 DNA reads TGTGCCATCAGCGAACAGGGGAACTATGGCTACACCTTC. Its protein is CAISEQGNYGYTF.